One TCR beta chain is described in this entry. This entry belongs to a study of blood T cell repertoires in COVID-19. On the study more broadly: Acute-phase and convalescent COVID-19 samples originated in the United States, Italy and Spain.

The method was immunoSEQ multiplex PCR; TCRdb's version includes in-frame clones alone and lacks a portion of them. Of about 240,000 clones detected, about 89% appear once; the ten largest clones hold under 10%. Cohort 3 donors counted as recovered after two negative PCRs, clearance, or resolved symptoms. Germline loops: CDR1 MDHEN, CDR2 SYDVKM. The J segment lost 2 bases and the V segment lost 3 bases, leaving 4 bases of the junction unmatched. This CDR3 contains 15 residues. This TCR was recovered from a man aged 35 to 55 who had recovered from COVID-19. Sequencing was done on a sample of PBMCs or T cells enriched from blood (not recorded which). This chain links TRBV28 with TRBJ1-5; TRBD1 agrees at 7 bases. The CDR3 spells CASSFQGEGNQPQHF. The CDR3 DNA reads as TGTGCCAGCAGTTTCCAGGGGGAAGGCAATCAGCCCCAGCATTTT. The entire variable domain, with the rest obtained from reference TRBV28 and TRBJ1-5, is as follows: DVKVTQSSRYLVKRTGEKVFLECVQDMDHENMFWYRQDPGLGLRLIYFSYDVKMKEKGDIPEGYSVSREKKERFSLILESASTNQTSMYLCASSFQGEGNQPQHFGDGTRLSIL.